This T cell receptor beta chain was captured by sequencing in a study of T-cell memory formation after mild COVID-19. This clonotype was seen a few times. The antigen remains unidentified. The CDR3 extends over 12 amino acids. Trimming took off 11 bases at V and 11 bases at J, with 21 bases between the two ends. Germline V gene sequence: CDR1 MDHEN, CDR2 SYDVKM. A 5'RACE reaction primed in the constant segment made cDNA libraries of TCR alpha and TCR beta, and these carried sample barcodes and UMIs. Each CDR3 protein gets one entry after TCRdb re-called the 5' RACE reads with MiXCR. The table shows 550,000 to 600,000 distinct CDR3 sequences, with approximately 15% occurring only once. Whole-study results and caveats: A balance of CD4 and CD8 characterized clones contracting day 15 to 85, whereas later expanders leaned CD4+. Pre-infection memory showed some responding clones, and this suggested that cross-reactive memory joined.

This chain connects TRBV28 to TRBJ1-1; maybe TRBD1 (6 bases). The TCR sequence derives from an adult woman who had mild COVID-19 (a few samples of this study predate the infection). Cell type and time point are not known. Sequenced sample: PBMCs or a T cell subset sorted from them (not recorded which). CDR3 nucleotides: TGTGCCTCTTCTCAAGGGGGTTATGGGGCTTTCTTT. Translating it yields CASSQGGYGAFF.